This T cell receptor (beta chain) was recovered during a study of blood T cell repertoires in COVID-19. Overall study: Collection of acute and convalescent COVID-19 samples took place in the United States, Italy and Spain. Nucleic acid was either cDNA or gDNA, and it came from T cells, B-cell-depleted T cells, or PBMCs.

In the original analysis: Scientists estimated how many nucleated cells there were by amplifying reference gene primers. Clones were sequenced by immunoSEQ multiplex PCR, and TCRdb holds only the in-frame ones, with some missing. The V and J calls and clone size are taken from that table; D and trimming were inferred from the DNA. The table records 270,000 or so clones, around 86% of them present only once. CDR3 size: 18 residues. Per germline, CDR1 LGHDT and CDR2 YNNKEL (reference sequence). V lost 4 bases to trimming and J lost 0 bases; unmatched junction nucleotides: 13. This sequence originates from a woman aged 40 to 55 who had recovered from COVID-19. The sample taken for sequencing was peripheral blood. The V call is TRBV3-1 (or the pseudogene TRBV3-2), the J call TRBJ2-7, with 9 bases matching TRBD2. CDR3 sequence: CASSPPRSGRPSSYEQYF. The CDR3 region has the DNA TGTGCCAGCAGCCCCCCCAGGAGCGGGAGGCCTAGCTCCTACGAGCAGTACTTC.